This TCR beta chain is drawn from a study of cytomegalovirus exposure and HLA in healthy donors. The donors (healthy individuals) were bone marrow donors. PCR employed 60 Vbeta and 13 Jbeta primers. Sequencing was performed with immunoSEQ multiplex PCR; in TCRdb, only in-frame clones are kept and a portion is missing. The sample contains over 110,000 clones, 82% of which appear only once. Germline loops: CDR1 LNHNV, CDR2 YYDKDF (reference sequence). The germline V and J ends were trimmed by 5 bases and 6 bases, with 7 bases remaining between them. The CDR3 is 11 amino acids. Sequencing used PBMCs. The TCR comes from a male donor in good health and CMV-seronegative. The rearrangement uses TRBV15 and TRBJ1-2, with D hard to call. The CDR3 nucleotides are TGTGCCACCAGCTCATTCCATGGCTACACCTTC. Amino acid sequence: CATSSFHGYTF. The entire variable domain, with the rest obtained from reference TRBV15 and TRBJ1-2, is as follows: DAMVIQNPRYQVTQFGKPVTLSCSQTLNHNVMYWYQQKSSQAPKLLFHYYDKDFNNEADTPDNFQSRRPNTSFCFLDIRSPGLGDTAMYLCATSSFHGYTFGSGTRLTVV.